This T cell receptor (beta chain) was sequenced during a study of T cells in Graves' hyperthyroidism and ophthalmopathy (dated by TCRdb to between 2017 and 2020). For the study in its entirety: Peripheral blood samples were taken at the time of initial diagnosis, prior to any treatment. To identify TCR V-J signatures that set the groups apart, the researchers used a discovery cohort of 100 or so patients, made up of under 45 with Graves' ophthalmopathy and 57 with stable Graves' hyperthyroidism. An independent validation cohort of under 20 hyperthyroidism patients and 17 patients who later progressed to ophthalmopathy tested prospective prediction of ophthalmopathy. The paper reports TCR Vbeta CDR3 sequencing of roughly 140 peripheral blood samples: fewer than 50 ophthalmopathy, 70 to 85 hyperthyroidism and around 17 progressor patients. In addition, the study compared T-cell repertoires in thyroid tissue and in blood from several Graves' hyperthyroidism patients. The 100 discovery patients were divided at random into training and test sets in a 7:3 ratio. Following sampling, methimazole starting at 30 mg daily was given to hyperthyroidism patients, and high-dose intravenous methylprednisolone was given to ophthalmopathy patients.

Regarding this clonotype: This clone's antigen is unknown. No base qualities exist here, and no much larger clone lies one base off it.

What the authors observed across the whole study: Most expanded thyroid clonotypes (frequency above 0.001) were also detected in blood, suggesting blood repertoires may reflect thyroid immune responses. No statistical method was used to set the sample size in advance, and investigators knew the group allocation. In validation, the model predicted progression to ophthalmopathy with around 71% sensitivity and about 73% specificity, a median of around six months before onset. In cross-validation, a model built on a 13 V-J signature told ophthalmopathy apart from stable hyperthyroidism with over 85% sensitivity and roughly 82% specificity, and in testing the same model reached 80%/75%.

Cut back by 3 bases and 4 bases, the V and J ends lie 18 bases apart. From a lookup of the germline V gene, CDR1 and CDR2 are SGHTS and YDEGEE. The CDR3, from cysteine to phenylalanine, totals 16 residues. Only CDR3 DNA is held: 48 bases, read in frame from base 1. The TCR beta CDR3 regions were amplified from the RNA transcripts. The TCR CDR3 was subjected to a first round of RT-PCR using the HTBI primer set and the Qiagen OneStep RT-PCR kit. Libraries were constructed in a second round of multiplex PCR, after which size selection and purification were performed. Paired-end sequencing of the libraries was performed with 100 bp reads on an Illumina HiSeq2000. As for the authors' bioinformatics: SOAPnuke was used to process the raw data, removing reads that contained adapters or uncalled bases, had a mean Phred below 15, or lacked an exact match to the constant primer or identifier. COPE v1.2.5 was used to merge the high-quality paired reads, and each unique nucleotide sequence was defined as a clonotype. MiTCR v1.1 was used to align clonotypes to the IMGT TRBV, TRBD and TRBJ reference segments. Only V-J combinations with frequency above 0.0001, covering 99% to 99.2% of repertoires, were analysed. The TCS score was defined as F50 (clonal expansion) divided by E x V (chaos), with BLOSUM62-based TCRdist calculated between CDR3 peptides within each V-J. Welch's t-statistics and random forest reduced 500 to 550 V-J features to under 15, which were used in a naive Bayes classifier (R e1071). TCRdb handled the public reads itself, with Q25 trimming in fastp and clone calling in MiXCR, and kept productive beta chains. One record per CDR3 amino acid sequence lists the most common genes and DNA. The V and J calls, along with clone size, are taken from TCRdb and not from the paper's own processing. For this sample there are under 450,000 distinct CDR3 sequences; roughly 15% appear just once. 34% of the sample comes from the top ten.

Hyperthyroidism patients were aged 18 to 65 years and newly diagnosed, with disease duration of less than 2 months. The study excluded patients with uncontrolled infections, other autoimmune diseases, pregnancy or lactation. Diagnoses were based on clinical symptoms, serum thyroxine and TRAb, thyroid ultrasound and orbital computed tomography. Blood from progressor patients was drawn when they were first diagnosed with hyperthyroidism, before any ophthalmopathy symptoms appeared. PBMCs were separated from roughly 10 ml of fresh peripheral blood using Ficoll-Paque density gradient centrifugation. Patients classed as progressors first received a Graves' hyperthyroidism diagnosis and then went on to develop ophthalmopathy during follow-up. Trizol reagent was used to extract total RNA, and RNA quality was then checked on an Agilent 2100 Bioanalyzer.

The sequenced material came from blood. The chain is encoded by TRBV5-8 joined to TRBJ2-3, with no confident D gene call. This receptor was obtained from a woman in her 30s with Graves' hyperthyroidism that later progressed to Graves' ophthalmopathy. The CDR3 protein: CASSSPPGVSADTQYF. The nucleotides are TGTGCCAGCAGCTCCCCCCCAGGTGTCTCCGCAGATACGCAGTATTTT.